Listed here is a single T cell receptor (beta chain). As yet, its antigen is unknown. This sample was included in a study of cytomegalovirus exposure and HLA in healthy donors. Whole-study context: The roughly 120 million unique TCR beta sequences, from around 200 million T cells, were found by an earlier analysis. Study observations and caveats: Highest at DRB1 and lowest at HLA-C, TCR association rates differed among HLA loci in a later analysis. The study listed 150 to 200 cytomegalovirus-associated TCR beta chains.

PCR involved 60 Vbeta and 13 Jbeta primers. Assay used: immunoSEQ multiplex PCR; TCRdb lists only in-frame clones, some missing. Of 95,000 to 150,000 clones listed, 83% are singletons. Trimming cost V 8 bases and J 9 bases; bases outside gene matches: 8. Germline lookup yields CDR1 ENHRY and CDR2 SYGVKD. The CDR3 sequence is 15 residues long. The rearrangement uses TRBV10-3 and TRBJ2-1, with 15 bases that match TRBD2. This TCR was sampled from a woman in her 40s in good health and CMV-seropositive. Sequencing was done on a sample of PBMCs. The CDR3 region is CAISGLAGGPGEQFF. CDR3 DNA: TGTGCCATCTCTGGACTAGCGGGAGGGCCCGGTGAGCAGTTCTTC.